The 18 T cell receptor beta chains presented below share a single source sample, sequenced in a study of blood T cell repertoires in COVID-19. Method: immunoSEQ multiplex PCR; TCRdb's copy keeps in-frame clones and lacks some. The sample lists about 410,000 clones; approximately 90% were seen once. Sample: peripheral blood. The receptors come from a woman aged 40 to 50 with COVID-19, enrolled during active disease.

The J gene is TRBJ2-1, the V gene TRBV7-2; 9 nucleotides align to TRBD1. The CDR3 loop spans 15 amino acids. The junction had 12 bases not matched to a gene; V was cut back by 5 bases and J by 10 bases. In germline, CDR1 is SGHTA, CDR2 FQGNSA. CDR3 coding DNA: TGTGCCAGCAGCCCAAAGACAGGGGGGCTGGGGGAGCAGTTCTTC. It specifies CASSPKTGGLGEQFF.

The gene calls are TRBV11-3 and TRBJ1-4, with D possibly TRBD1 on 6 matching bases. This CDR3 region has 14 residues. Germline V gene lookup returns CDR1 SGHNT and CDR2 YENEEA. V lost 5 bases and J lost 11, with 18 bases in between. The chain's CDR3 is CASSPGQGSRKLFF. The CDR3 nucleotides read TGTGCCAGCAGCCCCGGGCAGGGGAGTCGGAAACTGTTTTTT.

The genes are TRBV2 and TRBJ1-6, with a weak D call TRBD1 (5 bases). Per the germline V gene, CDR1 is SNHLY and CDR2 is FYNNEI. V lost 0 bases to trimming and J lost 9 bases, with 9 bases between them. This CDR3 contains 14 residues. The CDR3: CASSEAGEVSPLHF. The DNA for the CDR3 is TGTGCCAGCAGTGAAGCAGGGGAGGTTTCACCCCTCCACTTT.

This chain links TRBV9 with TRBJ2-3, with TRBD1 matching 9 bases. CDR3 length: 15 amino acids. Germline loops: CDR1 SGDLS, CDR2 YYNGEE. V lost 4 bases and J lost 4; bases outside the gene matches: 7. The CDR3 bases are TGTGCCAGCAGCATCCGGACAGGGGAGGCAGATACGCAGTATTTT. Protein: CASSIRTGEADTQYF.

V is TRBV18 and J is TRBJ2-7; TRBD1 agrees at 7 bases. Germline trimming cut 2 bases from V and 4 bases from J; bases unmatched to any gene: 5. This CDR3 contains 14 residues. The germline V gene encodes CDR1 KGHSH and CDR2 LQKENI. The CDR3 sequence: CASSPTDREYEQYF. The CDR3, as DNA: TGTGCCAGCTCACCAACTGACAGGGAATACGAGCAGTACTTC.

The V gene is TRBV7-2, the J gene TRBJ2-1, with 10 bases aligning to TRBD2. CDR1 and CDR2 (germline): SGHTA, FQGNSA. The CDR3 consists of 18 residues. After removal of 5 bases from V and 7 bases from J, the junction contained 17 bases not matched to a gene. The CDR3 DNA reads TGTGCCAGCAGCCCCAGCGGGAGGGGCCCCGTTCTAAGGAATGAGCAGTTCTTC. This codes for CASSPSGRGPVLRNEQFF.

J is TRBJ1-3 and V is TRBV6-5; 7 bases match TRBD1. CDR3 size: 14 residues. Germline assignment: CDR1 MNHEY and CDR2 SVGAGI. V trimming: 2 bases; J trimming: 2 bases; junction bases outside the gene matches: 0. Here the CDR3 DNA reads TGTGCCAGCAGTTACGGACAGGCTGGAAACACCATATATTTT. Translated, it gives CASSYGQAGNTIYF.

The chain couples TRBV6-4 to TRBJ1-2; tentatively, D is TRBD1 (5 bases). Trimming pared 5 bases from V and 7 bases from J, leaving 14 bases between. The CDR3 covers 13 residues. Germline-derived CDR1 and CDR2 are MRHNA and SNTAGT. This CDR3 is CASSSGMTGGYTF. The CDR3 region has the DNA TGTGCCAGCAGTTCAGGGATGACCGGTGGCTACACCTTC.

This chain uses TRBV6-5 with TRBJ1-1, with a tentative D call TRBD1 (5 bases). Trimming took 0 bases from V and 5 from J, leaving 10 bases between them. Germline CDR1 MNHEY, CDR2 SVGAGI. CDR3 size: 14 residues. The CDR3 spells CASSYSGVWTEAFF. CDR3 coding DNA: TGTGCCAGCAGTTACTCAGGGGTATGGACTGAAGCTTTCTTT.

V usage is TRBV5-1 and J usage is TRBJ2-7; 9 positions agree with TRBD2. Germline V lookup: CDR1 SGHRS, CDR2 YFSETQ. The V gene end was trimmed by 4 bases and the J gene end by 3 bases; junction bases not matched to a gene: 8. The CDR3 runs 15 residues. The CDR3 reads CASSKGGGGLYEQYF. CDR3 in DNA: TGCGCCAGCAGCAAGGGCGGGGGGGGGCTCTACGAGCAGTACTTC.

The count of this clone is one. The chain links TRBV9 to TRBJ2-2, with D possibly TRBD2 on 6 matching bases. Germline CDR1 is SGDLS and CDR2 is YYNGEE. V shed 0 bases and J shed 4 bases, with 10 bases lying between them. The CDR3 is 15 residues long. The CDR3 DNA sequence: TGTGCCAGCAGCGTAGCGGTTAGCGGCACCGGGGAGCTGTTTTTT. Translated, it gives CASSVAVSGTGELFF.

The V and J genes are TRBV6-2 or TRBV6-3 and TRBJ1-5, with D unresolved. Germline CDR1 is MNHEY and CDR2 is SVGEGT. This CDR3 contains 15 residues. The germline V and J ends were trimmed by 2 bases and 0 bases, with 8 bases remaining between them. CDR3 region: CASSYEADSNQPQHF. The CDR3 DNA sequence: TGTGCCAGCAGTTACGAGGCAGATAGCAATCAGCCCCAGCATTTT.

The V and J genes are TRBV5-1 and TRBJ1-1; possible D gene TRBD1, 6 bases. V was trimmed by 7 bases and J by 8 bases, leaving 15 bases between them. The CDR3 runs 12 residues. Germline lookup yields CDR1 SGHRS and CDR2 YFSETQ. CDR3 bases: TGCGCCAGCTCTCAAGACAGGTTAGAAGCTTTCTTT. This sequence encodes CASSQDRLEAFF.

This chain links TRBV19 with TRBJ1-4; D call uncertain. CDR1 LNHDA and CDR2 SQIVND come from the germline V gene (reference sequence). The CDR3 sequence is 16 residues long. Trimming stripped 2 bases from V and 7 bases from J, with 17 bases between. CDR3 DNA: TGTGCCAGTAGTATATTGACTGAAGGAGAAGGTGAAAAACTGTTTTTT. Translated: CASSILTEGEGEKLFF.

J is TRBJ1-1 and V is TRBV10-3, with D possibly matching TRBD1 (6 bases). The germline gives CDR1 ENHRY, CDR2 SYGVKD. The CDR3 consists of 14 residues. The V and J ends lost 5 bases and 4 bases respectively, with 14 bases between them. CDR3 sequence (DNA): TGTGCCATCAGTATCCAGGGGCTTAGCACTGAAGCTTTCTTT. Encoded protein: CAISIQGLSTEAFF.

This clone was seen a handful of times. V and J are TRBV29-1 and TRBJ1-2, with 9 bases lining up with TRBD1. The CDR3 is 13 residues long. Germline values: CDR1 SQVTM, CDR2 ANQGSEA. V was pared by 6 bases and J by 8 bases, with 10 bases of the junction left unmatched. CDR3 residues: CSVRDRAQRGYTF. CDR3 DNA: TGCAGCGTGAGGGACAGGGCCCAAAGAGGCTACACCTTC.

V and J are TRBV5-1 and TRBJ2-6; the match to TRBD2 covers 8 bases. CDR1 is SGHRS, CDR2 YFSETQ, per germline. Trimming cost V 2 bases and J 0 bases; bases outside gene matches: 4. CDR3 size: 17 residues. The CDR3 DNA sequence: TGCGCCAGCAGCTTACCACTAGCGGACTCTGGGGCCAACGTCCTGACTTTC. Translated: CASSLPLADSGANVLTF.

This clone appeared once. The CDR3 nucleotides are TGCGCCAGCAGCTTGGATTGGGGGCCCGAGCAGTACTTC. This encodes CASSLDWGPEQYF. The chain uses TRBV5-1 and TRBJ2-7, with D perhaps TRBD1 (6 bases). Trimming cost V 0 bases and J 6 bases, with 10 bases left between them. The V gene's germline CDR1 is SGHRS and CDR2 YFSETQ. This CDR3 region has 13 residues. Drawing the rest from reference TRBV5-1 and TRBJ2-7, the complete variable domain is KAGVTQTPRYLIKTRGQQVTLSCSPISGHRSVSWYQQTPGQGLQFLFEYFSETQRNKGNFPGRFSGRQFSNSRSEMNVSTLELGDSALYLCASSLDWGPEQYFGPGTRLTVT.